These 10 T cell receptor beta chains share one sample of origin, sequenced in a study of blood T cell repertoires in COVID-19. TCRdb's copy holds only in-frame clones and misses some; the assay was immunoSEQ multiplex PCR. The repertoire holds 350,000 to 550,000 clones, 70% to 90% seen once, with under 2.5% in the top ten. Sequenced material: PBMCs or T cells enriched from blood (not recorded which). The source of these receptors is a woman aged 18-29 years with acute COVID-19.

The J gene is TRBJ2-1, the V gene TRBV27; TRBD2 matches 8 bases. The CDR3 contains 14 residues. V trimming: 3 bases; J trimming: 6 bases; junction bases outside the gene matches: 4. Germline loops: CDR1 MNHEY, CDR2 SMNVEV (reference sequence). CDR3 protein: CASSLGSGSNEQFF. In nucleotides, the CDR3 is TGTGCCAGCAGTTTGGGAAGCGGGAGCAATGAGCAGTTCTTC.

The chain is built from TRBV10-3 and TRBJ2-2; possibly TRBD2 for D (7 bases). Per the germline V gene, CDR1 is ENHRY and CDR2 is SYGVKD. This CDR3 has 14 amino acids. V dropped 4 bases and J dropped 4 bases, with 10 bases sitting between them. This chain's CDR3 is CAISGGGRTGELFF. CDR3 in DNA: TGTGCCATCAGTGGCGGGGGCCGCACCGGGGAGCTGTTTTTT.

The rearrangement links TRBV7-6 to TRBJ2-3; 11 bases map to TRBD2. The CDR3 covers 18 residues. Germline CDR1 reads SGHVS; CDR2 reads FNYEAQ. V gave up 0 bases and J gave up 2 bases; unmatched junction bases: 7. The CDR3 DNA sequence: TGTGCCAGCAGCTTAGCGAGGGCGGGACTAGCGGTCACAGATACGCAGTATTTT. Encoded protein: CASSLARAGLAVTDTQYF.

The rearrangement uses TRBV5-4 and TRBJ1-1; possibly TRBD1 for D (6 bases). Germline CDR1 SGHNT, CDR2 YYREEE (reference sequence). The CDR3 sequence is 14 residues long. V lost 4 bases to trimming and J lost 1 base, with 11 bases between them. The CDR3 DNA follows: TGTGCCAGCAGCCCCCAGACAGGGAACACTGAAGCTTTCTTT. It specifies CASSPQTGNTEAFF.

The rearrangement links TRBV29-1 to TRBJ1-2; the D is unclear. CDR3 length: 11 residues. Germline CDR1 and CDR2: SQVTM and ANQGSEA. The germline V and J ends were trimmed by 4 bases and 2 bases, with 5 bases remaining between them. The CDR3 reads CSVAHNYGYTF. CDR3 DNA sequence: TGCAGCGTTGCACACAACTATGGCTACACCTTC.

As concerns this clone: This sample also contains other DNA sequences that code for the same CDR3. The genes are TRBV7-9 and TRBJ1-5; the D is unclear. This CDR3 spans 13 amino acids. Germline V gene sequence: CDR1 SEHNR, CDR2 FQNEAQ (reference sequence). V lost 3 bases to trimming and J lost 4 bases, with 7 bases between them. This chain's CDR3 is CASSFSGNQPQHF. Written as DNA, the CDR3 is TGTGCCAGCAGCTTTTCCGGTAATCAGCCCCAGCATTTT.

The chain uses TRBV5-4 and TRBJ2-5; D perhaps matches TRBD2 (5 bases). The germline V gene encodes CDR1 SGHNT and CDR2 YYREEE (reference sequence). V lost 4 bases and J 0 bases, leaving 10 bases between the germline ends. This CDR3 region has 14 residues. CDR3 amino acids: CASSHAGNQETQYF. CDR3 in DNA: TGTGCCAGCAGCCATGCCGGGAACCAAGAGACCCAGTACTTC.

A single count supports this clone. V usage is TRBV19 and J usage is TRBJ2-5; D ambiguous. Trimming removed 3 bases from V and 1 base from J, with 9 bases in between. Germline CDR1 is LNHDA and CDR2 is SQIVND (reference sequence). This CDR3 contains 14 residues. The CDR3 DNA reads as TGTGCCAGTAGTATGATGTCCAGCCAAGAGACCCAGTACTTC. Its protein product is CASSMMSSQETQYF.

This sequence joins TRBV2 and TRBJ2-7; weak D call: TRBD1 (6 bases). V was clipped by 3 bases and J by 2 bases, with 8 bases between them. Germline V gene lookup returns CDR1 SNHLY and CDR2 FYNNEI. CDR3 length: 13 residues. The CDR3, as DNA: TGTGCCAGCAGTGAGGACAGAACCTACGAGCAGTACTTC. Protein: CASSEDRTYEQYF.

In DNA form, the CDR3 reads TGTGCCAGCAGCTTTCGGACAGCAACAAATTCACCCCTCCACTTT. As protein: CASSFRTATNSPLHF. The genes are TRBV3-1 (or the pseudogene TRBV3-2) and TRBJ1-6, with D possibly being TRBD1 (6 bases). The CDR3 consists of 15 residues. Germline V gene data show CDR1 as LGHDT and CDR2 as YNNKEL (reference sequence). The V end lost 5 bases, the J end lost 7 bases, and 15 bases lay between the germline ends.